This TCR beta chain was sequenced during a study of sequential checkpoint blockade in melanoma (dated by TCRdb to about 2019). Regarding the research as a whole: Patients were randomized 1:1 to first-line nivolumab followed by ipilimumab (arm A) or ipilimumab followed by nivolumab (arm B). Maintenance nivolumab came after both trial sequences.

What the work shows at the level of the full study, not this receptor alone: The model for predicting response that combines TCR metrics with mutation burden needs to be validated in larger, independent patient cohorts.

The treatment or condition label, as the study defines it: randomized to nivolumab then ipilimumab (arm A) or the reverse (arm B). No trial patient had received prior DNA-damaging chemotherapy. Thawed PBMCs were sorted on a FACS Aria II flow cytometer to isolate live CD3+CD8+ cells negative for CD19 and CD56. Samples were obtained from patients with melanoma enrolled in CheckMate 064, a randomized, open-label phase II trial of sequential checkpoint blockade. Peripheral blood mononuclear cells were collected by leukapheresis, purified with Ficoll-Paque, and frozen in human serum with about 9.2% DMSO. Purity of sorted blood CD3+CD8+ cells was verified at >95% immediately after sorting, followed by DNA extraction. Ends trimmed: V by 8 bases, J by 8 bases; bases unmatched to a gene: 5. From a lookup of the germline V gene (reference sequence), CDR1 and CDR2 are MNHEY and SMNVEV. Inclusive of the bounding cysteine and phenylalanine, the CDR3 is 12 residues long. The entry retains the CDR3 DNA only, 36 bases that are in frame from base 1.

Of note for this clone: No cognate antigen has been identified for it. No much larger clone exists at a distance of one base, and base qualities are not known.

The immunoSEQ Assay was used to immunosequence TCRbeta CDR3 regions from genomic DNA. Before high-throughput sequencing, genomic DNA was amplified using bias-controlled multiplex PCR. The authors' pipeline ran thus. To quantify the absolute abundance of each unique TCRbeta CDR3 region, the sequences were collapsed and filtered. Clonality, defined as 1 minus Pielou's evenness, was calculated using only productive rearrangements. A previously published method was used to identify clones with significantly greater frequencies in on-treatment samples than in baseline samples. TCRdb retrieved this table from immuneACCESS and kept in-frame rearrangements only. Not all clones are present; in checked studies, unresolved V genes account for under half, and no reason is known for the remainder. The DNA was the basis for D and trimming; V, J and clone size are from that table. The sample table shows 9,500 to 12,000 clones, and more than 50% are seen once. In total, the top ten clones hold 15% to 20% of the sample.

This TCR came from a human donor with melanoma. The sequenced sample was CD8+ T cells sorted from blood (inferred from file names), obtained from a patient given nivolumab and ipilimumab in sequence. The rearrangement combines TRBV27 with TRBJ1-2; 10 junctional bases match TRBD1. The sequenced DNA: TGTGCCAGCCTCGGGACAGGGGACGGCTACACCTTC. Its translation is CASLGTGDGYTF.